This T cell receptor beta chain was sequenced during a study of cytomegalovirus exposure and HLA in healthy donors. Findings of the study overall: Reports showed the classifier diagnosing cytomegalovirus status with high specificity and sensitivity.

Comments on this clone: Antigen: not known.

The length of the CDR3 is 14 residues. Trimming removed 6 bases from V and 3 bases from J, with 13 bases in between. Looked up from germline, CDR1 is SGHNT and CDR2 is YYREEE (reference sequence). PCR involved 60 Vbeta and 13 Jbeta primers. Profiled with immunoSEQ multiplex PCR; TCRdb holds only in-frame clones, not every one. The sample's table shows about 160,000 clones. Each donor was healthy, and each was a bone marrow donor. V gene TRBV5-4 combines with J gene TRBJ1-3; D remains ambiguous. The receptor's source is a woman aged 55-69 years in good health and CMV-seronegative. The sequencing sample was made of PBMCs. The CDR3 is CASKARGGGNTIYF. The CDR3, as DNA: TGTGCCAGCAAAGCACGGGGAGGTGGAAACACCATATATTTT. The full variable domain, its missing parts supplied by reference TRBV5-4 and TRBJ1-3, is ETGVTQSPTHLIKTRGQQVTLRCSSQSGHNTVSWYQQALGQGPQFIFQYYREEENGRGNFPPRFSGLQFPNYSSELNVNALELDDSALYLCASKARGGGNTIYFGEGSWLTVV.